The clone carrying this T cell receptor (beta chain) has just a few counts. Antigen unknown. The source of the sample is a study of beta chain features in type 1 diabetes. Study-level findings and limits: TCRB CDR3s were moderately but significantly shorter in Type 1 diabetes patients in all four CD4+ subsets. Amplification by PCR could prefer shorter templates, with the same effect in patients and controls. Type 1 diabetes patients showed fewer insertions and more deletions at VDJ junctions.

The CDR3 loop spans 13 amino acids. Germline values: CDR1 GTSNPN, CDR2 SVGIG (reference sequence). Expressed TCRB transcripts were sequenced after all isolated RNA was converted to cDNA. About 3.3 million reads, on average, came from each naive, central memory and regulatory T cell sample. Sequencing was performed with immunoSEQ multiplex PCR; in TCRdb, only in-frame clones are kept and a portion is missing. The data hold hundreds of thousands of clones, with over 11% observed a single time. V usage is TRBV30 and J usage is TRBJ2-5; no reliable D call. The J call could be wrong; TRBJ2-7 is a better fit for the DNA end. The source of this sequence is a young man with type 1 diabetes. Sample: naive CD4+ T cells from blood. The CDR3 reads CAWSPNLQTEQYF. The CDR3, as DNA: TGTGCCTGGAGTCCAAACCTCCAAACCGAGCAGTACTTC.